The rows below give T cell receptor beta chains drawn from one sample of a study of blood T cell dynamics during melanoma immunotherapy. Sequenced by immunoSEQ multiplex PCR; TCRdb stores in-frame clones only, minus some. The profile shows some 5,600 clones, over 75% of them singletons. The source was blood, collected from a patient treated with checkpoint blockade. The receptors were gathered from a human donor with melanoma. CDR3s leave out the opening cysteine and the closing phenylalanine or tryptophan. Rows give clone size only sometimes, using once, few, many, or a class for an expanded clone.

J	size	V	CDR3
TRBJ2-7	once	TRBV4-2	ASSQDMRGEQY
TRBJ2-6	-	TRBV29-1	SVGRQFSSGANVLT
-	-	TRBV11-1	ASSAYRGGTQY
TRBJ1-2	-	TRBV19	ASRPINSGRTIGYT
TRBJ2-3	-	TRBV30	AWERGGTGTDTQY
TRBJ2-6	-	TRBV5-6	ASSLETGYSGANVLT
TRBJ2-1	-	TRBV7-7	ASSHSDRGLDEQF
TRBJ1-6	-	TRBV19	ATRQGALSSYNSPLH
TRBJ2-5	-	TRBV7-2	ASSLRPTGYETQY
TRBJ1-1	-	TRBV9	ASSVVSVGQNTEAF
TRBJ1-1	-	TRBV27	ASSSHKFGLGEAF
TRBJ1-5	-	TRBV19	ASSSRASQPQH
TRBJ2-6	-	TRBV30	AWGESGANVLT
TRBJ2-7	-	TRBV6-6	ASSSEGQGQY
TRBJ2-6	-	TRBV4-2	ASSQGGGSGANVLT
TRBJ1-2	-	TRBV4-3	ASSQDHKGNYGYT
TRBJ1-2	-	TRBV6-6	ASSYAGRGYGYT
TRBJ2-3	-	TRBV7-3	ASSSGQALARRDTQY
TRBJ2-5	-	TRBV7-2	ASTTPGRETQY
TRBJ1-3	-	TRBV2	ASSSGRNTIY
TRBJ2-3	-	TRBV27	ASSFRLAGGRTDTQY
TRBJ2-5	-	TRBV2	ASKTSRGRETQY
TRBJ1-3	once	TRBV5-4	ASSLASGNTIY
TRBJ1-1	-	TRBV11-2	ASSLERGAEAF
TRBJ1-1	-	TRBV4-3	ASSQVAVDTGAF
TRBJ2-3	-	TRBV30	AWSQGSTDTQY
TRBJ2-2	-	TRBV7-2	ASSWVGGVNTGELF
TRBJ2-7	-	TRBV6-1	ASSQGRTSYEQY
TRBJ1-1	-	TRBV5-4	ASSPGPGQGSPTEAF
TRBJ1-2	-	TRBV4-3	ASSQGRLNYGYT
-	once	TRBV7-2	ASSLYEQY
TRBJ1-5	-	TRBV5-8	ASSPRTGLSNQPQH
TRBJ2-6	-	TRBV7-8	ASSFIDGSGANVLT
TRBJ1-4	-	TRBV27	ASSEWTGLEKLF
TRBJ2-3	-	TRBV6-5	ASRYGRGLPDTQY
TRBJ1-1	few	TRBV2	ASTRTDTEAF
TRBJ1-1	-	TRBV7-9	ASSLIGTGDEAF
TRBJ2-5	-	TRBV6-1	ASSARNGQETQY
TRBJ1-5	few	TRBV10-3	AIGDRDYQPQH
TRBJ2-6	-	TRBV13	ASSLTPRPFSGGRLTGGANVLT
TRBJ1-1	-	TRBV7-6	ASSLLGQGGAF
TRBJ2-2	-	TRBV27	ASSFQQLNTGELF
TRBJ2-6	once	TRBV4-2	ASSQDGAAGANVLT
TRBJ1-1	-	TRBV14	ASSQPGPAMNTEAF
TRBJ2-6	-	TRBV2	ASQVGGGANVLT
TRBJ1-1	-	TRBV29-1	SVEAREASEAF
TRBJ2-7	-	TRBV18	ASSPTAETYEQY
TRBJ1-3	few	TRBV5-1	ATSTGDSRSGNTIY
TRBJ2-6	-	TRBV4-3	ASSQDKRTGETGANVLT
TRBJ2-1	-	TRBV13	ASSSLGASGGNEQF
TRBJ2-7	-	TRBV5-4	ASSLGQRSEQY
TRBJ1-4	-	TRBV6-1	ASSDRGTTNEKLF